The 24 T cell receptor beta chains in this list originate from one sample, sequenced in a study of T cells expressing NK-cell markers (dated by TCRdb to 2020 to 2022). Libraries came from 5' RACE. This sample was sequenced with an Illumina HiSeq 2000. TCRdb reprocessed the reads and provides one entry for every CDR3 protein sequence; no DNA is given. The sample's table lists a count of around 21,000 distinct CDR3 sequences. The ten top clones hold roughly 58% of the sample. Specimen: blood T cells: a sorted CD56 or NKG2C T cell subset, CD4+ or CD8+ T cells, or bulk PBMC T cells (not recorded which). These receptors all stem from a man between 18 and 69 years old in good health.

V and J are TRBV5-5 and TRBJ2-2. Germline V gene lookup returns CDR1 SGHKS and CDR2 YYEKEE (reference sequence). CDR3 length equals 14 residues. This chain's CDR3 is CASSFQTNTGELFF.

The gene calls are TRBV6-5 and TRBJ2-1. This CDR3 contains 15 residues. CDR1 and CDR2 from the germline V gene are MNHEY and SVGAGI. This CDR3 reads CASSYLQPSYNEQFF.

The J gene is TRBJ1-6, the V gene TRBV20-1; TCRdb outputs TRBD1, but without DNA this stays unchecked. The germline V gene has CDR1 DFQATT and CDR2 SNEGSKA (reference sequence). The CDR3 is 14 residues long. The CDR3 sequence is CSANDRTTNSPLHF.

The chain links TRBV4-3 to TRBJ2-1; TCRdb's assignment of TRBD2 cannot be checked, as there is no DNA. Per the germline V gene, CDR1 is LGHNA and CDR2 is YSLEER. The CDR3 totals 15 residues. CDR3 sequence reads: CASSQSSGAYNEQFF.

This chain connects TRBV6-2 or TRBV6-3 to TRBJ1-1. The CDR3 spans 14 residues. Germline V gene lookup returns CDR1 MNHEY and CDR2 SVGEGT. CDR3 protein: CASTLAGQNTEAFF.

The V gene is TRBV6-1, the J gene TRBJ2-3; there is no DNA to check the TCRdb D call of TRBD2. The CDR3 loop spans 14 amino acids. Looked up from germline, CDR1 is MNHNS and CDR2 is SASEGT. The CDR3 is CASRTGTSGGTQYF.

The chain carries TRBV5-6 and TRBJ2-2; TCRdb's D gene call, TRBD1, goes unchecked for lack of DNA. The CDR3 is made up of 14 amino acids. The germline V gene has CDR1 SGHDT and CDR2 YYEEEE. This chain's CDR3 is CASGQALNTGELFF.

The CDR3 sequence: CASSLAGIQETQYF. The rearrangement uses TRBV11-2 and TRBJ2-5. The CDR3 is 14 amino acids. Germline V gives CDR1 SGHAT, CDR2 FQNNGV.

V usage is TRBV29-1 and J usage is TRBJ2-7; TCRdb's D call, TRBD2, is unchecked because there is no DNA. CDR1 is SQVTM, CDR2 ANQGSEA, per germline. The CDR3 is made up of 15 amino acids. CDR3 sequence reads: CSVEAVGGGTYEQYF.

The chain carries TRBV4-1 and TRBJ1-2; TCRdb proposes TRBD1, but this gene call is untestable without DNA. The CDR3 sequence is 13 residues long. Germline lookup yields CDR1 MGHRA and CDR2 YSYEKL. CDR3 residues: CASSQAQGNGYTF.

The J gene is TRBJ1-1, the V gene TRBV3-1; TCRdb proposes TRBD1, but this gene call is untestable without DNA. Germline V CDR1 and CDR2: LGHDT, YNNKEL (reference sequence). CDR3 length equals 14 residues. CDR3 loop: CASSQRGYYTEAFF.

V and J are TRBV2 and TRBJ2-3; TCRdb's D call, TRBD1, is unchecked because there is no DNA. CDR1 is SNHLY, CDR2 FYNNEI, per germline. CDR3 length: 12 amino acids. The CDR3 sequence is CASTRGRVTQYF.

The V call is TRBV28, the J call TRBJ2-7; TCRdb names TRBD1, which stays unverified in the absence of DNA. Germline-derived CDR1 and CDR2 are MDHEN and SYDVKM. The CDR3 runs to 13 residues. The CDR3 region is CASSIQQGPEQYF.

The chain combines TRBV15 with TRBJ1-2. The germline V gene has CDR1 LNHNV and CDR2 YYDKDF (reference sequence). The CDR3 extends over 16 amino acids. CDR3 protein: CATSRDMRAHSRGYTF.

The V and J genes are TRBV19 and TRBJ2-3; TCRdb picks TRBD2, but there is no DNA to check that call. From germline, CDR1 is LNHDA and CDR2 SQIVND (reference sequence). The length of the CDR3 is 16 residues. This chain's CDR3 is CASNPAGTGPRDTQYF.

The rearrangement joins TRBV12-3 or TRBV12-4 to TRBJ1-1; the TRBD1 assignment by TCRdb is unverifiable without DNA. The CDR3 runs to 13 residues. CDR3 residues: CASSSLGQGKAFF.

The V and J genes are TRBV27 and TRBJ2-1; absent DNA, TCRdb's TRBD2 call cannot be checked. The germline CDR1 and CDR2 sequences are MNHEY and SMNVEV (reference sequence). This CDR3 comprises 15 residues. The CDR3 spells CASFSGSGRGNEQFF.

The CDR3 sequence: CASSFRTSGEETQYF. The chain links TRBV7-2 to TRBJ2-5; TCRdb reports TRBD2, a call that lacks DNA to check it against. The CDR3 is made up of 15 amino acids. Germline V CDR1 and CDR2: SGHTA, FQGNSA.

The chain links TRBV29-1 to TRBJ2-3. The germline V gene has CDR1 SQVTM and CDR2 ANQGSEA. This CDR3 has 11 residues. Here the CDR3 reads CSVVRIGVGYF.

This chain uses TRBV29-1 with TRBJ2-7; TCRdb gives TRBD1 as the D gene, but with no DNA this cannot be confirmed. Germline CDR1 and CDR2: SQVTM and ANQGSEA. The CDR3 covers 16 residues. The CDR3 protein is CSVEDVGGQSPYEQYF.

V usage is TRBV28 and J usage is TRBJ2-5; there is no DNA to check the TCRdb D call of TRBD1. The CDR3 covers 15 residues. Germline assignment: CDR1 MDHEN and CDR2 SYDVKM. The chain's CDR3 is CASSVTGGEYETQYF.

By frequency, this clonotype is large. The chain carries TRBV28 and TRBJ2-7. From germline, CDR1 is MDHEN and CDR2 SYDVKM. The CDR3 length is 11 residues. The CDR3 region is CASSSRYEQYF.

J is TRBJ1-1 and V is TRBV20-1. The germline V gene has CDR1 DFQATT and CDR2 SNEGSKA (reference sequence). This CDR3 is built from 12 residues. CDR3 region: CSAVPMRTEAFF.

This chain connects TRBV20-1 to TRBJ2-7. CDR1 and CDR2 from the germline V gene are DFQATT and SNEGSKA (reference sequence). This CDR3 has 12 amino acids. CDR3 amino acids: CSARKDRSEQYF.